This TCR beta chain was retrieved from a study of blood T cell repertoires in COVID-19. V was pared by 7 bases and J by 5 bases, with 23 bases between. The CDR3 consists of 16 residues. Germline assignment: CDR1 SNHLY and CDR2 FYNNEI. TCRdb keeps only in-frame clones here, not all; method: immunoSEQ multiplex PCR. The table shows 150,000 or so clones, with approximately 80% occurring only once. This clonotype was sampled from an older woman with COVID-19, enrolled during active disease. Material for sequencing was peripheral blood. The V and J genes are TRBV2 and TRBJ2-5, with D possibly TRBD1 on 6 matching bases. This CDR3 reads CASIMSGNRDGETQYF. CDR3 coding DNA: TGTGCCAGCATAATGTCCGGGAACAGGGATGGGGAGACCCAGTACTTC.